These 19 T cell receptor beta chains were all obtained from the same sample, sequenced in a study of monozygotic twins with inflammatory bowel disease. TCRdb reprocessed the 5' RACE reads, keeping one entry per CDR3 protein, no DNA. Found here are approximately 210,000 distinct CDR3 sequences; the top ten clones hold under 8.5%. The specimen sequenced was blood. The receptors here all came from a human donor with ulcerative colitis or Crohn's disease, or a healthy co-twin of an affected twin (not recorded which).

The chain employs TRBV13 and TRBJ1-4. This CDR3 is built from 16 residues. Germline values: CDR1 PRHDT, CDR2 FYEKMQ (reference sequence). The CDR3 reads CASSKFPLATNEKLFF.

The CDR3 sequence is CSARTASTDTQYF. The chain has TRBV20-1 and TRBJ2-3. Germline CDR1 DFQATT, CDR2 SNEGSKA (reference sequence). This CDR3 has 13 amino acids.

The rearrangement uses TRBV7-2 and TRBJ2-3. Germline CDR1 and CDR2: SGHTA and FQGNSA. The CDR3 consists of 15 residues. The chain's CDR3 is CASSLVFALTDTQYF.

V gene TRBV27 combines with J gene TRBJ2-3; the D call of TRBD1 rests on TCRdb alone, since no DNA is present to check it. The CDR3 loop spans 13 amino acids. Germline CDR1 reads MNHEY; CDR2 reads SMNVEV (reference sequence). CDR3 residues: CASRGQGSATQYF.

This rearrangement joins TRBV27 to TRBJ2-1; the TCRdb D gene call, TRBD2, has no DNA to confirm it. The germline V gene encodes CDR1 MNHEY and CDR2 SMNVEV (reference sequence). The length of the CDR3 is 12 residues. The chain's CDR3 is CASSPSRYEQFF.

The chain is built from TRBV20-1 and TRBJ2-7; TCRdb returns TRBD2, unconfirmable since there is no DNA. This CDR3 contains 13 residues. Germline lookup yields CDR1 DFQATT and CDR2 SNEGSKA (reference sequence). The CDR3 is CSAALAGGYEQYF.

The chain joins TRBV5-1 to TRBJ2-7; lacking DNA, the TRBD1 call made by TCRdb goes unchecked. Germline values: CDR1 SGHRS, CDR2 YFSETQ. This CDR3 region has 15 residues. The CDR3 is CASSPTGSAPVEQYF. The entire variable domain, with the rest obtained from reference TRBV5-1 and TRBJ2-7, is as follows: KAGVTQTPRYLIKTRGQQVTLSCSPISGHRSVSWYQQTPGQGLQFLFEYFSETQRNKGNFPGRFSGRQFSNSRSEMNVSTLELGDSALYLCASSPTGSAPVEQYFGPGTRLTVT.

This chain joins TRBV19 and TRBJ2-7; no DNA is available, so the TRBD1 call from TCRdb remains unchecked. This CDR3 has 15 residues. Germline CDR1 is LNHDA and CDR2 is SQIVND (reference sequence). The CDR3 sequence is CASSMSTTGAYEQYF.

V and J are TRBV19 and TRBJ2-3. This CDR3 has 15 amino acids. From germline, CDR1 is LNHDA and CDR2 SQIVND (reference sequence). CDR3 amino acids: CASSMSGIGTDTQYF.

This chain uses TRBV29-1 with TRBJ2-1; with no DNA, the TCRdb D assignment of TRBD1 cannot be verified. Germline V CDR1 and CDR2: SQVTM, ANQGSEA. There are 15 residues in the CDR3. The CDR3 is CSVTPGTGGAYEQFF.

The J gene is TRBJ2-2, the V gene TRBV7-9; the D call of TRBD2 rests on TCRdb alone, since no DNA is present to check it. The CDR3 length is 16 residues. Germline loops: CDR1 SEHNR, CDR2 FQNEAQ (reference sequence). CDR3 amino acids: CASSLAFGDSPGELFF.

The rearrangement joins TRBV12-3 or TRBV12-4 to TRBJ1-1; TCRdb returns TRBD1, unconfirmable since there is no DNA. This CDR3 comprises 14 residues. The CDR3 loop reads CASNEEDRRTEAFF.

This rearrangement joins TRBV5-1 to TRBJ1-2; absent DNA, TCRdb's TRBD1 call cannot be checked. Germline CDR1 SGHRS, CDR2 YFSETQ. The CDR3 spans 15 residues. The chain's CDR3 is CASSSQTGGDYGYTF.

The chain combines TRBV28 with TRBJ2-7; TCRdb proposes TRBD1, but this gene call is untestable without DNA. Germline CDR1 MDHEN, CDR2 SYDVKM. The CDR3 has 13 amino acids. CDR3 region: CASSLPQVYEQYF.

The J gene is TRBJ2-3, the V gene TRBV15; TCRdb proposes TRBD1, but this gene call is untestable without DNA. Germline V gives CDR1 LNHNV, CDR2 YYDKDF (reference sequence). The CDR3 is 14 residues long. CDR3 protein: CATSRSRTGVTQYF.

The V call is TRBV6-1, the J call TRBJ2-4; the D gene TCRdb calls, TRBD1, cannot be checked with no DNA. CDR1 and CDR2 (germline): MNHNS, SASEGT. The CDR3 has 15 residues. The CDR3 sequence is CASMWGVKSKNIQYF.

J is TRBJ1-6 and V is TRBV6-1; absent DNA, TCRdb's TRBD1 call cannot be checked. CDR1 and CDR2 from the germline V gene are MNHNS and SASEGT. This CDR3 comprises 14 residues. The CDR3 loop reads CASKRGQQNSPLHF.

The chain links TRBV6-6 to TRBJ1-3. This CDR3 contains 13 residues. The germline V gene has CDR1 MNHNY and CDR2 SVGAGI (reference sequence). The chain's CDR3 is CAVLLSSGNTIYF.

CDR3 protein: CASSLGDRVETQYF. The rearrangement uses TRBV7-6 and TRBJ2-5; the TRBD1 assignment by TCRdb is unverifiable without DNA. Germline loops: CDR1 SGHVS, CDR2 FNYEAQ. The CDR3 sequence is 14 residues long.